The T cell receptor (beta chain) described here comes from a study of blood T cell repertoires in COVID-19. At the level of the study: The study drew acute and convalescent COVID-19 samples from the United States, Italy and Spain. Sources were T cells, B-cell-depleted T cells, or PBMCs; the material itself was cDNA or gDNA.

There are 17 residues in the CDR3. The J segment lost 6 bases and the V segment lost 5 bases, leaving 13 bases of the junction unmatched. Germline-derived CDR1 and CDR2 are MNHEY and SMNVEV (reference sequence). The Seattle patients, enrolled during active infection, were followed longitudinally. Per the study methods: Reference gene primer amplification yielded estimated nucleated cell counts. The repertoire was sequenced with immunoSEQ multiplex PCR; TCRdb's copy has only in-frame clones and lacks some. V and J calls and clone size follow that table, whereas D and trimming were derived from the DNA. The sample includes 150,000 to 200,000 clones, roughly 79% of them seen just once.

This chain connects TRBV27 to TRBJ2-2; 9 positions match TRBD1. The specimen sequenced was peripheral blood. This sequence originates from a woman of 80 years or more with COVID-19, enrolled during active disease. The CDR3 region has the DNA TGTGCCAGCAGTACTAATAACAGGGGGCACCCCGCCGGGGAGCTGTTTTTT. Protein: CASSTNNRGHPAGELFF.